This entry lists 21 T cell receptor beta chains sequenced from one sample in a study of human T cells and chemical hapten exposure. Time point defined: patch test 1, 2 weeks after DPC sensitization. This sample's treatment: therapeutic diphenylcyclopropenone sensitization with weekly scalp DPC. Each CDR3 protein is one row after TCRdb ran MiXCR on the RACE reads. The data hold roughly 180,000 distinct CDR3 sequences, with around 15% observed a single time. Specimen: whole blood, collected in connection with sensitization to the hapten diphenylcyclopropenone (DPC). Receptors originate from a woman in her twenties or thirties with alopecia areata. Some clones in this sample may be carry-over from other donors' samples.

This clonotype appeared a few times. The chain is built from TRBV15 and TRBJ1-6, with D possibly TRBD1 on 5 matching bases. The CDR3 covers 15 residues. Per germline, CDR1 LNHNV and CDR2 YYDKDF (reference sequence). V was clipped by 6 bases and J by 2 bases, with 11 bases between them. The CDR3 nucleotides are TGTGCCACCAGAAGGGGTAGGGCCTATAATTCACCCCTCCACTTT. This encodes CATRRGRAYNSPLHF.

This clonotype was counted only a few times. The chain recombines TRBV29-1 with TRBJ1-3; TRBD1 matches at 7 bases. CDR3 length: 15 residues. V trimming: 4 bases; J trimming: 0 bases; junction bases outside the gene matches: 6. CDR1 is SQVTM, CDR2 ANQGSEA, per germline. The CDR3: CSVVLGQSSGNTIYF. The CDR3 DNA reads as TGCAGCGTTGTACTGGGACAGAGCTCTGGAAACACCATATATTTT. The variable domain in full, with the rest retrieved from reference TRBV29-1 and TRBJ1-3, is SAVISQKPSRDICQRGTSLTIQCQVDSQVTMMFWYRQQPGQSLTLIATANQGSEATYESGFVIDKFPISRPNLTFSTLTVSNMSPEDSSIYLCSVVLGQSSGNTIYFGEGSWLTVV.

The table lists this clonotype with many counts. For the CDR3, the DNA is TGTGCCAGCTCACCAGGACCGAATCAGCCCCAGCATTTT. The encoded protein is CASSPGPNQPQHF. The chain uses TRBV18 and TRBJ1-5, with D unresolved. This CDR3 comprises 13 residues. The V end lost 2 bases, the J end lost 4 bases, and 6 bases lay between the germline ends. The germline CDR1 and CDR2 sequences are KGHSH and LQKENI.

This clonotype was picked up a small number of times. The J gene is TRBJ2-6, the V gene TRBV7-9, with TRBD1 as a possible D gene (6 bases). V gave up 5 bases and J gave up 2 bases, with 10 bases separating them. Per germline, CDR1 SEHNR and CDR2 FQNEAQ (reference sequence). This CDR3 has 15 residues. For the CDR3, the DNA is TGTGCCAGCAGCCCCACAGGGACTGGGGCCAACGTCCTGACTTTC. Amino acids: CASSPTGTGANVLTF.

This clonotype has just a few counts. The V call is TRBV11-2, the J call TRBJ2-1; tentatively, D is TRBD2 (8 bases). The CDR3 is 15 amino acids. V dropped 0 bases and J dropped 9 bases, with 15 bases sitting between them. The V gene's germline CDR1 is SGHAT and CDR2 FQNNGV. This CDR3 reads CASSLEIAGQSEQFF. CDR3 bases: TGTGCCAGCAGCTTAGAAATAGCGGGACAGTCTGAGCAGTTCTTC.

The CDR3, as DNA: TGTGCCAGCAGCTCGAGACAGGGGCTAGTAGCCACTGAAGCTTTCTTT. Protein: CASSSRQGLVATEAFF. V and J are TRBV7-2 and TRBJ1-1; 8 bases are a match to TRBD1. Germline trimming cut 4 bases from V and 4 bases from J; bases unmatched to any gene: 11. The CDR3 runs 16 residues. Germline V gene data show CDR1 as SGHTA and CDR2 as FQGNSA.

This clonotype was seen more than once but under ten times. The J gene is TRBJ2-2, the V gene TRBV7-6; tentatively, D is TRBD1 or TRBD2 (6 bases each). Per the germline V gene, CDR1 is SGHVS and CDR2 is FNYEAQ. The CDR3 runs 18 residues. V dropped 4 bases and J dropped 1 base, with 19 bases sitting between them. As DNA, the CDR3 is TGTGCCAGCAGCTCAGCAAGGCTGGGGGGCCTGAACACCGGGGAGCTGTTTTTT. Protein sequence: CASSSARLGGLNTGELFF.

The genes are TRBV10-2 and TRBJ1-2; D unclear. The CDR3 contains 13 residues. The V end was cut by 7 bases, the J end by 5 bases, with 14 bases between. CDR1 and CDR2 from the germline V gene are WSHSY and SAAADI. CDR3 nucleotide sequence: TGCGCCAGCACTTTCTCCGTAATGTATGGCTACACCTTC. It yields the protein CASTFSVMYGYTF.

This clonotype has a handful of counts. This rearrangement joins TRBV7-2 to TRBJ1-4; perhaps TRBD1 as D (6 bases). Trimming shortened V by 4 bases and J by 0 bases, and 9 bases separated the two germline ends. Germline V gene data show CDR1 as SGHTA and CDR2 as FQGNSA. This CDR3 contains 15 residues. The DNA for the CDR3 is TGTGCCAGCAGCTCAGGGGTTGCAACTAATGAAAAACTGTTTTTT. Translated, it gives CASSSGVATNEKLFF.

This clonotype was counted only a few times. The genes are TRBV3-1 and TRBJ1-5, with TRBD1 identical over 7 bases. V was clipped by 4 bases and J by 3 bases; unmatched bases: 3. Germline assignment: CDR1 LGHDT and CDR2 YNNKEL (reference sequence). The CDR3 sequence is 14 residues long. The CDR3 reads CASSPGQDNQPQHF. CDR3 sequence (DNA): TGTGCCAGCAGCCCCGGACAGGACAATCAGCCCCAGCATTTT.

This clonotype occurred many times. The rearrangement links TRBV7-9 to TRBJ1-5, with D possibly matching TRBD1 (6 bases). Germline CDR1 and CDR2: SEHNR and FQNEAQ (reference sequence). V was clipped by 8 bases and J by 4 bases, with 12 bases between them. The CDR3 consists of 13 residues. The CDR3 bases are TGTGCCAGCGGGGACACCCCGAATCAGCCCCAGCATTTT. It yields the protein CASGDTPNQPQHF.

In this sample, this clonotype turned up many times. The chain carries TRBV15 and TRBJ1-2, with D unclear. From germline, CDR1 is LNHNV and CDR2 YYDKDF (reference sequence). The CDR3 is 13 residues long. Trimming cost V 3 bases and J 4 bases, with 9 bases left between them. The CDR3 loop reads CATSSGDRYGYTF. The CDR3 nucleotides read TGTGCCACCAGCAGCGGAGACCGCTATGGCTACACCTTC.

The chain is built from TRBV6-2 or TRBV6-3 and TRBJ2-5, with 15 bases identical to TRBD2. CDR1 MNHEY and CDR2 SVGEGT come from the germline V gene. CDR3 length equals 17 residues. V lost 6 bases, J lost 4 bases, and 9 bases stayed unmatched. CDR3: CASRGTSGRRGRETQYF. For the CDR3, the DNA is TGTGCCAGCAGGGGGACTAGCGGGAGGCGAGGCAGAGAGACCCAGTACTTC.

V is TRBV12-3 or TRBV12-4 and J is TRBJ2-2, with D possibly matching TRBD1 (6 bases). The CDR3 extends over 15 amino acids. Trimming pared 6 bases from V and 3 bases from J, leaving 14 bases between. DNA for the CDR3: TGTGCCAGCAGAAAAGGGACAACTGACACCGGGGAGCTGTTTTTT. It yields the protein CASRKGTTDTGELFF.

Only a few counts were recorded for this clonotype. The chain couples TRBV20-1 to TRBJ2-2, with D possibly TRBD2 on 5 matching bases. CDR1 is DFQATT, CDR2 SNEGSKA, per germline (reference sequence). The CDR3 has 15 residues. The CDR3 DNA reads as TGCGGCACCCCCGGGGAGAGAACGAACACCGGGGAGCTGTTTTTT. Translation: CGTPGERTNTGELFF.

The table lists this clonotype with a few counts. V usage is TRBV7-3 and J usage is TRBJ2-3, with TRBD2 matching 12 bases. The CDR3 runs to 14 residues. With V trimmed by 5 bases and J by 3 bases, 0 bases remained unmatched. From germline, CDR1 is SGHTA and CDR2 FQGTGA. The CDR3 reads CASSGTSGTDTQYF. The CDR3 coding sequence is TGTGCCAGCAGCGGGACTAGCGGGACAGATACGCAGTATTTT.

In its sample, this clonotype was seen many times. The chain has TRBV7-2 and TRBJ1-5, with D unclear. V dropped 5 bases and J dropped 4 bases, with 9 bases sitting between them. This CDR3 has 13 amino acids. Germline V gene data show CDR1 as SGHTA and CDR2 as FQGNSA. The CDR3 region has the DNA TGTGCCAGCAGCCGGTCACCTAATCAGCCCCAGCATTTT. Its protein is CASSRSPNQPQHF. The entire variable domain, with the rest obtained from reference TRBV7-2 and TRBJ1-5, is as follows: GAGVSQSPSNKVTEKGKDVELRCDPISGHTALYWYRQSLGQGLEFLIYFQGNSAPDKSGLPSDRFSAERTGGSVSTLTIQRTQQEDSAVYLCASSRSPNQPQHFGDGTRLSIL.

The chain carries TRBV29-1 and TRBJ1-4; D is undetermined. Germline V gives CDR1 SQVTM, CDR2 ANQGSEA. V lost 4 bases and J 8 bases, leaving 14 bases between the germline ends. The CDR3 runs to 13 residues. The CDR3 DNA sequence: TGCAGCGTTGGGACCGCGGCGGGGGAAAAACTGTTTTTT. Its protein is CSVGTAAGEKLFF.

This clonotype was recorded a few times. This sequence joins TRBV20-1 and TRBJ1-1; D gene ambiguous. Trimming took 1 base from V and 0 from J, leaving 9 bases between them. The CDR3 has 14 residues. Germline V gene lookup returns CDR1 DFQATT and CDR2 SNEGSKA (reference sequence). The CDR3 coding sequence is TGCAGTGCTAGAGTGAGCGGGATGAACACTGAAGCTTTCTTT. This codes for CSARVSGMNTEAFF.

This clonotype has just a few counts. CDR3 loop: CASSLNPTGRGTEAFF. Here the CDR3 DNA reads TGTGCCAGCAGCCTGAACCCGACAGGGAGAGGCACTGAAGCTTTCTTT. The V and J genes are TRBV3-1 and TRBJ1-1; the match to TRBD1 covers 7 bases. The V gene end was trimmed by 4 bases and the J gene end by 4 bases; junction bases not matched to a gene: 12. CDR1 and CDR2 (germline): LGHDT, YNNKEL (reference sequence). The CDR3 covers 16 residues.

The rearrangement joins TRBV29-1 to TRBJ1-1; D not certain. CDR1 is SQVTM, CDR2 ANQGSEA, per germline. Trimming cost V 3 bases and J 3 bases, with 11 bases left between them. This CDR3 region has 13 residues. This CDR3 reads CSVEKSRDTEAFF. The DNA for the CDR3 is TGCAGCGTTGAGAAAAGTAGGGACACTGAAGCTTTCTTT. Using reference TRBV29-1 and TRBJ1-1 for the parts outside the CDR3, the full variable domain is SAVISQKPSRDICQRGTSLTIQCQVDSQVTMMFWYRQQPGQSLTLIATANQGSEATYESGFVIDKFPISRPNLTFSTLTVSNMSPEDSSIYLCSVEKSRDTEAFFGQGTRLTVV.